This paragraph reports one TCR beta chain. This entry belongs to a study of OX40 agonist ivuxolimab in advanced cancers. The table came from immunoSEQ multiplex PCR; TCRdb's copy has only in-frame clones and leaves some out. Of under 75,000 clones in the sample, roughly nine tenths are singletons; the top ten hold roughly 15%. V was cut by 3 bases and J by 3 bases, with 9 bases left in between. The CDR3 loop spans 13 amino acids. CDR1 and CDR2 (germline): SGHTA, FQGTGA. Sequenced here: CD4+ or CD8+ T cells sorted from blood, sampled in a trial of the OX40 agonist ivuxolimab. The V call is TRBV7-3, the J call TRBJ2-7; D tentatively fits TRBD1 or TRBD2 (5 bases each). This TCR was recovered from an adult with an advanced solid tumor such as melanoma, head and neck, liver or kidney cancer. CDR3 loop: CASSLGPNYEQYF. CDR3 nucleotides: TGTGCCAGCAGCTTGGGACCCAACTACGAGCAGTACTTC.